This entry features one TCR beta chain sequence. Germline V gives CDR1 MNHEY, CDR2 SVGAGI. The CDR3 loop spans 14 amino acids. The V end was cut by 3 bases, the J end by 3 bases, with 9 bases between. The entry originates in a study of blood T cell repertoires in COVID-19. Sequenced by immunoSEQ multiplex PCR; TCRdb stores in-frame clones only, minus some. The table has roughly 200,000 clones, around 88% seen once. The chain combines TRBV6-5 with TRBJ2-1; TRBD2 might be the D (6 bases). Sequencing was carried out using peripheral blood. This clonotype was obtained from a woman in her twenties or thirties with acute or convalescent COVID-19. As DNA, the CDR3 is TGTGCCAGCAGTTATAGCGGCAGCTACAATGAGCAGTTCTTC. Protein sequence: CASSYSGSYNEQFF.